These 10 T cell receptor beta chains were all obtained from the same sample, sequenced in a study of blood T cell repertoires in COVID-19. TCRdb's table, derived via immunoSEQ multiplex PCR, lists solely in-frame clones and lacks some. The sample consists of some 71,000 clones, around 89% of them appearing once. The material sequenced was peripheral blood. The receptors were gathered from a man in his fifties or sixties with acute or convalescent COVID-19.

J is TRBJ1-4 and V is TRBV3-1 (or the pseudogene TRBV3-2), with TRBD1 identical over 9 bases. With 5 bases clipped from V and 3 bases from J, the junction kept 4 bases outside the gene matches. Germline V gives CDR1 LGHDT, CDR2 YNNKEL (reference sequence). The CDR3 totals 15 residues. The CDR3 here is CASSCRDRANEKLFF. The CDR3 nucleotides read TGTGCCAGCAGCTGCCGGGACAGGGCTAATGAAAAACTGTTTTTT.

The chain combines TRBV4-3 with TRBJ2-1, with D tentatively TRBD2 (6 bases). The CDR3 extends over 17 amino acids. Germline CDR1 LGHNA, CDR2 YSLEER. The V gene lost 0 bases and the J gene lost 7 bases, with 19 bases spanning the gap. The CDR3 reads CASSQDSGGIGVNEQFF. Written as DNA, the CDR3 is TGCGCCAGCAGCCAAGATTCCGGCGGGATAGGTGTGAATGAGCAGTTCTTC.

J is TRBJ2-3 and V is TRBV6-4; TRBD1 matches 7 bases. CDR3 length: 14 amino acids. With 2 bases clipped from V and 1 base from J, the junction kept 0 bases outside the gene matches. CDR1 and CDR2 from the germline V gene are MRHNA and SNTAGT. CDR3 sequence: CASSDGQGTDTQYF. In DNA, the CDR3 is TGTGCCAGCAGTGACGGACAGGGCACAGATACGCAGTATTTT.

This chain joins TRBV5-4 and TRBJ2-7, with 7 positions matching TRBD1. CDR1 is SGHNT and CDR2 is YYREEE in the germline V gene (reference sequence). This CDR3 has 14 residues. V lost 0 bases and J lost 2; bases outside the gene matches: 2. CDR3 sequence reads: CASSLVTGTYEQYF. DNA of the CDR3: TGTGCCAGCAGCTTGGTGACAGGGACCTACGAGCAGTACTTC.

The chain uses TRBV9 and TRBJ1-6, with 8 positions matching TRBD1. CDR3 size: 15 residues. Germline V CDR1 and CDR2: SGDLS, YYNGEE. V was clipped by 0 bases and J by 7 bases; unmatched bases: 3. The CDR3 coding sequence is TGTGCCAGCAGCGTAGCGGGACAGGAGAATTCACCCCTCCACTTT. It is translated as CASSVAGQENSPLHF.

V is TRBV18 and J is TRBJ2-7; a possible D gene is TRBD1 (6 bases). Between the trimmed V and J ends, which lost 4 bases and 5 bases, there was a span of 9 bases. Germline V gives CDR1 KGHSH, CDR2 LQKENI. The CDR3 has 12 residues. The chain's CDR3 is CASSRNRDEQYF. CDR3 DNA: TGTGCCAGCTCACGCAACAGGGACGAGCAGTACTTC.

The CDR3 sequence is CASSLSYGGEKLFF. The CDR3 DNA reads as TGTGCCAGCAGTTTATCGTACGGGGGTGAAAAACTGTTTTTT. The gene calls are TRBV27 and TRBJ1-4, with D tentatively TRBD1 (5 bases). Trimming pared 0 bases from V and 7 bases from J, leaving 9 bases between. CDR1 and CDR2 (germline): MNHEY, SMNVEV (reference sequence). This CDR3 has 14 residues.

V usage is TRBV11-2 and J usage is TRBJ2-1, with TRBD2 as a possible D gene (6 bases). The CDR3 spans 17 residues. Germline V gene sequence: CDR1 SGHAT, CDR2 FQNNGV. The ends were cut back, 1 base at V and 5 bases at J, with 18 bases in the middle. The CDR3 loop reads CASSLGLSRDHHNEQFF. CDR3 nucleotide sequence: TGTGCCAGCAGCTTAGGTTTATCGCGGGACCATCACAATGAGCAGTTCTTC.

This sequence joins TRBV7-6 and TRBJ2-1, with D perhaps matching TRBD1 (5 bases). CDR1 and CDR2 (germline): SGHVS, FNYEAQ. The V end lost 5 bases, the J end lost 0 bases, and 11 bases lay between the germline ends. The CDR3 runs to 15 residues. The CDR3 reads CASSLRQSSYNEQFF. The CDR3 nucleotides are TGTGCCAGCAGCCTCCGACAGAGCTCCTACAATGAGCAGTTCTTC.

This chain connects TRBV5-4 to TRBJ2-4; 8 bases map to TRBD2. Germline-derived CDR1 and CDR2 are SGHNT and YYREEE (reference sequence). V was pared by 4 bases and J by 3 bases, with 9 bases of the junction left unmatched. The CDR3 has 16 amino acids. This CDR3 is CASSPGGGWDKNIQYF. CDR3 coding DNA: TGTGCCAGCAGCCCGGGGGGGGGTTGGGACAAAAACATTCAGTACTTC.